This T cell receptor beta chain is from a study of Graves' ophthalmopathy and Graves' hyperthyroidism. The study, taken as a whole, reports: Separation of ophthalmopathy from stable hyperthyroidism was achieved by a 13-signature model, at 85% to 90% sensitivity and roughly 77% specificity.

The CDR3 is 15 amino acids. Trimming removed 6 bases from V and 6 bases from J; junction bases left unmatched: 11. This clonotype was observed a handful of times. No antigen is known for it. The sequenced template was RNA, covering the TCR beta CDR3 region. First-round RT-PCR employed HTBI primers, with a second-round multiplex PCR after it. TCRdb re-called the multiplex PCR reads with MiXCR, one entry per CDR3 protein. The top ten hold 9.1% of the sample, which has approximately 210,000 distinct CDR3 sequences, less than 30% seen once. This chain connects TRBV12-3 or TRBV12-4 to TRBJ2-5; 9 bases fit TRBD2. Sequenced: peripheral blood. This clonotype was sampled from a man aged 45 to 65 with Graves' ophthalmopathy. The CDR3 nucleotides are TGTGCCAGCAGCGGTGGCGGGGGGGGCCCAAAGACCCAGTACTTC. This codes for CASSGGGGGPKTQYF.